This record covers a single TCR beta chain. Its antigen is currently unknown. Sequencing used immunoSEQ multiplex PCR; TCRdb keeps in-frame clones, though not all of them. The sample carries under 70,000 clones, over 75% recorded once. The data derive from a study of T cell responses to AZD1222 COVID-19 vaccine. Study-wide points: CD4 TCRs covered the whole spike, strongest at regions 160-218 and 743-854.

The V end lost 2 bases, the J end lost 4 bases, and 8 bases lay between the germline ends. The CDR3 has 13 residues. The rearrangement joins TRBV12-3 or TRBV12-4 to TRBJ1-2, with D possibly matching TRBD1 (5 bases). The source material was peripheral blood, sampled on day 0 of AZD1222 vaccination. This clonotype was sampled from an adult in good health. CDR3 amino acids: CASSLRGRYGYTF. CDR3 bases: TGTGCCAGCAGTTTACGGGGACGCTATGGCTACACCTTC.